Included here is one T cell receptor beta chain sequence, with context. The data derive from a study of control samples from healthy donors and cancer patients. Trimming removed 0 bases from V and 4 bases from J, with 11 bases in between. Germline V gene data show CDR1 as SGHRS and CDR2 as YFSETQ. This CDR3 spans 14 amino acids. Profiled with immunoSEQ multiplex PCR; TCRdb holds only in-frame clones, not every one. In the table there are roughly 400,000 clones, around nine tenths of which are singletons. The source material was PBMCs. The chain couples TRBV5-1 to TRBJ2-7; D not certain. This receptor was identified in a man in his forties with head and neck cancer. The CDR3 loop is CASSLGLATYEQYF. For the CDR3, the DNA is TGCGCCAGCAGCTTGGGACTGGCAACGTACGAGCAGTACTTC.